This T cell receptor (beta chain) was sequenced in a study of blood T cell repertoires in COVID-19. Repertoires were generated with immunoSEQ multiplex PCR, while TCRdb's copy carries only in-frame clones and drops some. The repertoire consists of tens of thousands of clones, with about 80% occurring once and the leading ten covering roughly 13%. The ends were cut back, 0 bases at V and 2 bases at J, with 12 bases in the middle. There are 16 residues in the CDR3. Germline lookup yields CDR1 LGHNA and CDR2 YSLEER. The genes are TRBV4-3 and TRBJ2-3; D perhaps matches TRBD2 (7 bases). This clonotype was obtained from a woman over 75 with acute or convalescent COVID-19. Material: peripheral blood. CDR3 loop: CASSQETGRVTDTQYF. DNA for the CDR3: TGCGCCAGCAGCCAAGAAACAGGGAGGGTCACAGATACGCAGTATTTT.